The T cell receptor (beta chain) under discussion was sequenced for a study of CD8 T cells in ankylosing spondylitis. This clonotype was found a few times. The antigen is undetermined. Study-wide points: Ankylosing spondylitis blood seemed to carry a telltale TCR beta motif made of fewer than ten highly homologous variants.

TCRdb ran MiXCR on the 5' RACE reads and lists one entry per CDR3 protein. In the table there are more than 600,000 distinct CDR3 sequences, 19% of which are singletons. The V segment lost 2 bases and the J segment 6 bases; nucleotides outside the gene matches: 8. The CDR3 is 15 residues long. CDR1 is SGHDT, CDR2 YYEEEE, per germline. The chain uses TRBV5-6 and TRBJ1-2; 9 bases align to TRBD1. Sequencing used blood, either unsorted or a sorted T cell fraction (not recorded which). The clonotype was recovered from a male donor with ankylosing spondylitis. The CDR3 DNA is TGTGCCAGCAGCTTCCCGGACAGGGGTGTAGATGGCTACACCTTC. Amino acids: CASSFPDRGVDGYTF.